This TCR beta chain was obtained from a study of CD8 T cells in Susac syndrome (dated by TCRdb to the late 2010s). Concerning the study at large: Repertoire sequencing was used to test whether CD8+ T cell activation and differentiation in Susac syndrome was antigen driven.

The full study reports these points: The TCR sequencing and HLA analysis was acknowledged to have included a relatively small number of individuals.

As regards this clonotype: Its recognized antigen is unknown. No base qualities exist here, and no much larger clone lies one base off it.

Peripheral blood CD8+ and CD4+ T cells from healthy donors, Susac syndrome patients and multiple sclerosis patients were profiled by high-throughput TCR beta sequencing. The multiple sclerosis controls were treatment-naive patients whose relapsing-remitting disease, either stable or active, fulfilled the revised McDonald criteria. Bulk CD8+ and CD4+ T cells were purified by magnetic negative isolation, whereas CD8+ TEMRA cells were enriched by FACS. Blood was collected in EDTA tubes and processed within 24 hours, with PBMCs isolated through density gradient centrifugation. PBMCs intended for TCR sequencing were cryopreserved in liquid nitrogen and were subsequently thawed in a 37 degrees C water bath. A purity of at least 90% was achieved for sorted or isolated CD4+, CD8+ and CD8+ TEMRA cells. RNA was extracted using the RNeasy kit, and roughly 0.5 to 1 microgram was reverse transcribed with random hexamers. The immunoSEQ multiplex PCR assay, covering 54 Vbeta and 13 Jbeta segments, was used to amplify TCR beta CDR3 regions. PCR amplification bias was corrected by using a synthetic template baseline for primer optimization and computational correction. For the original study's pipeline: Reads were assigned to V, D and J genes according to IMGT and analyzed in immunoSEQ Analyzer, with only productive sequences retained. To calculate clonality, Shannon entropy was normalized by log2 of the number of productive unique sequences and then subtracted from one. For each patient and control, public and private clones were evaluated within the 100 most prevalent clones. Clones were defined as Susac-specific if absent from the healthy and MS cohorts, from approximately 1,100 published viral clones and from other ImmuneACCESS disease sequences. The public reads were quality trimmed at Q25 with fastp and then assembled into clones with MiXCR by TCRdb, keeping productive beta chains. Rows are unified per CDR3 protein, each entry keeping the most common DNA and genes. TCRdb, not the authors, supplied the V and J calls. Recorded for this sample are 300,000 to 350,000 distinct CDR3 sequences; 92% of them occurred a single time. Together, the top ten hold more than 0.06% of the sample.

The CDR1 and CDR2 encoded by the germline V gene are KGHSH and LQKENI. The CDR3, cysteine through phenylalanine, is 15 amino acids long. The entry retains the CDR3 DNA only, 45 bases that are in frame from base 1. V sheds 3 bases and J sheds 2 bases, leaving 10 bases between their ends. Sequencing used CD4+ T cells from PBMCs. This receptor was taken from a human donor with multiple sclerosis. This chain is built from TRBV18 and TRBJ2-2; the D gene lacks a confident call. The bases read TGTGCCAGCTCACCCAGGCAGCTTAACACCGGGGAGCTGTTTTTT. Its translation reads: CASSPRQLNTGELFF.